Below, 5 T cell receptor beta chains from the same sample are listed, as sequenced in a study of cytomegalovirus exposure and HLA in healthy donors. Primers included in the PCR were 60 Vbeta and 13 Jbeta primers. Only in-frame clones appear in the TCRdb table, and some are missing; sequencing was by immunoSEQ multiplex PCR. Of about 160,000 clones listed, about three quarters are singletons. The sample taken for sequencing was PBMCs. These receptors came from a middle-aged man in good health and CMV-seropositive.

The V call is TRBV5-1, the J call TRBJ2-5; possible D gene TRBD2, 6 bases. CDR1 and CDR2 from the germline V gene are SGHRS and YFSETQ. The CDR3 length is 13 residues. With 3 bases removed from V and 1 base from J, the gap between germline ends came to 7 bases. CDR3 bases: TGCGCCAGCAGCTCGGGAGCCCAAGAGACCCAGTACTTC. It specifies CASSSGAQETQYF.

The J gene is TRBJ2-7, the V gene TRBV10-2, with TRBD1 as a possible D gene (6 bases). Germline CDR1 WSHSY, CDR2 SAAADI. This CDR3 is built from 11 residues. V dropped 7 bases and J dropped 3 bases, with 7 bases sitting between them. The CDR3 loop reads CASTRGYEQYF. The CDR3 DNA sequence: TGCGCCAGCACCAGGGGCTACGAGCAGTACTTC.

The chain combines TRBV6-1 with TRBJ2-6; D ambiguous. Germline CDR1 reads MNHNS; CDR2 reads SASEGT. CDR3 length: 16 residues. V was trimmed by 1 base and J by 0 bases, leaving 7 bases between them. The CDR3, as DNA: TGTGCCAGCAGTGAAGGGCTTTACTCTGGGGCCAACGTCCTGACTTTC. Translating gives CASSEGLYSGANVLTF.

CDR3 protein: CASSLRGDSSYNEQFF. Written as DNA, the CDR3 is TGTGCCAGCAGCTTAAGGGGTGACAGCTCCTACAATGAGCAGTTCTTC. The genes are TRBV11-2 and TRBJ2-1; tentative D call: TRBD1 (5 bases). The CDR3 runs to 16 residues. Germline CDR1 is SGHAT and CDR2 is FQNNGV. Trimming took 2 bases from V and 0 from J, leaving 11 bases between them.

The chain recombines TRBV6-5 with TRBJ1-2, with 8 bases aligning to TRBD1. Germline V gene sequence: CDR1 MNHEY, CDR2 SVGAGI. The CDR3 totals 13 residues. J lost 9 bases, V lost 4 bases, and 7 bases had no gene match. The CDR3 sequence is CASSSGTGRSYTF. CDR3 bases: TGTGCCAGCAGTTCGGGGACAGGAAGGAGCTACACCTTC.